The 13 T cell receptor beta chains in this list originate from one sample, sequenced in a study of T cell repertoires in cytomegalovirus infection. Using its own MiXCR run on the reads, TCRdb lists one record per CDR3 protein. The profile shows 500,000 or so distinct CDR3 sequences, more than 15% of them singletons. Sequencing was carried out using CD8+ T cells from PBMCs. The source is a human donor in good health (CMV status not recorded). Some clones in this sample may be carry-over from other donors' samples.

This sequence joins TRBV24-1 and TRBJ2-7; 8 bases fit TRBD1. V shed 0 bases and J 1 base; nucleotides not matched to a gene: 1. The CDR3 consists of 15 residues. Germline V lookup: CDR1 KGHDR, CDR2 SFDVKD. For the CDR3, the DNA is TGTGCCACCAGTGATTTGGGGGACAGGTCCTACGAGCAGTACTTC. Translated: CATSDLGDRSYEQYF.

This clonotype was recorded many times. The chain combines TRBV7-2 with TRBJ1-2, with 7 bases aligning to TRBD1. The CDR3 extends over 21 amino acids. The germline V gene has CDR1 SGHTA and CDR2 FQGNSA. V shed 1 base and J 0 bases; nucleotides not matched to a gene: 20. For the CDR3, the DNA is TGTGCCAGCAGCTTAGTTCCTGGCTCCTGGCAGGGGACAGTCCCTAACTATGGCTACACCTTC. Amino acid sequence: CASSLVPGSWQGTVPNYGYTF.

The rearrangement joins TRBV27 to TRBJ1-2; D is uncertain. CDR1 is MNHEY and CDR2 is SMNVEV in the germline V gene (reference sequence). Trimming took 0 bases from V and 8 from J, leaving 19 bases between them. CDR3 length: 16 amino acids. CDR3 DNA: TGTGCCAGCAGTTTATCGAGGGCAGGCTTCCCCGGCGGCTACACCTTC. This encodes CASSLSRAGFPGGYTF.

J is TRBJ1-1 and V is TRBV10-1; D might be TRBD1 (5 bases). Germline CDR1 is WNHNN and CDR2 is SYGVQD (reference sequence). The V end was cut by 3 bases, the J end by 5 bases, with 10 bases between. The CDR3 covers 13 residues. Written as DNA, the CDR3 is TGCGCCAGCAGTGAAGGGACGAGAACTGAAGCTTTCTTT. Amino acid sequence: CASSEGTRTEAFF.

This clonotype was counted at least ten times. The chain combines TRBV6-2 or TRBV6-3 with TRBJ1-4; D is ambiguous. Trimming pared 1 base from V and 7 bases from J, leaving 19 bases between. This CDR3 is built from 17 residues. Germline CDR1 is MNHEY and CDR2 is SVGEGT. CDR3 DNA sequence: TGTGCCAGCAGTTACTTCCTTCCGACATCCGGGAGTGAAAAACTGTTTTTT. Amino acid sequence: CASSYFLPTSGSEKLFF.

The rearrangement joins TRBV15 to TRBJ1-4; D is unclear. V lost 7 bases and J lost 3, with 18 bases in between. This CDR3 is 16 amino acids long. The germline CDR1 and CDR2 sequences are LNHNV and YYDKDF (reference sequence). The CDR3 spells CATTLTGGFANEKLFF. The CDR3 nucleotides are TGTGCCACCACCTTGACCGGAGGGTTTGCTAATGAAAAACTGTTTTTT.

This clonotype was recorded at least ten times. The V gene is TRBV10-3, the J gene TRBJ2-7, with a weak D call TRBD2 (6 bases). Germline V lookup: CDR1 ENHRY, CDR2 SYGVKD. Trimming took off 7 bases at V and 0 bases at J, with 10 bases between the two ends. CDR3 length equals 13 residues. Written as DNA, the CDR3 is TGTGCCATCACCATCGGGGGCTCCTACGAGCAGTACTTC. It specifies CAITIGGSYEQYF.

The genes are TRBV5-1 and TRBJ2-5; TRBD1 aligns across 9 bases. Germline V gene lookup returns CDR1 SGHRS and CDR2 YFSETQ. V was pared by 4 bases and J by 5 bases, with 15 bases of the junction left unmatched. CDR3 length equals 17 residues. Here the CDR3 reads CASSPTRDRALGETQYF. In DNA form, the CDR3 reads TGCGCCAGCAGCCCGACCCGGGACAGGGCTTTAGGGGAGACCCAGTACTTC. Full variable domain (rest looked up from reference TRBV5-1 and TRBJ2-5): KAGVTQTPRYLIKTRGQQVTLSCSPISGHRSVSWYQQTPGQGLQFLFEYFSETQRNKGNFPGRFSGRQFSNSRSEMNVSTLELGDSALYLCASSPTRDRALGETQYFGPGTRLLVL.

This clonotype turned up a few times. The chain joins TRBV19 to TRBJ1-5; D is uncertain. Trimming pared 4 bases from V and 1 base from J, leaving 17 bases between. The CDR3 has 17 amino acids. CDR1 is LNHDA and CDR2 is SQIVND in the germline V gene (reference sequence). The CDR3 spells CASSKEDGRLSNQPQHF. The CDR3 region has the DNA TGTGCCAGTAGTAAAGAGGACGGACGTCTAAGCAATCAGCCCCAGCATTTT.

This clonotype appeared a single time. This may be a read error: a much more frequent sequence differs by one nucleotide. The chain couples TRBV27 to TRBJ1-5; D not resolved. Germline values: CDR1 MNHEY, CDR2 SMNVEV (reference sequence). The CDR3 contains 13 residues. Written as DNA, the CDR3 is TGTGCCAGCAGTTTAGCCGTCCATCAGCCCAAGCATTTT. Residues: CASSLAVHQPKHF.

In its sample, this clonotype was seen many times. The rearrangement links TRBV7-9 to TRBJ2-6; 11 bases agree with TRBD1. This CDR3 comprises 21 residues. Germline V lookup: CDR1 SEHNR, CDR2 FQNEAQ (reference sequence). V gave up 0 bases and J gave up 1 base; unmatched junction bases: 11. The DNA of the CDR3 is TGTGCCAGCAGCTTAGCCTCGGCAGGGGACAGGGGGGTTTCTGGGGCCAACGTCCTGACTTTC. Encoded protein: CASSLASAGDRGVSGANVLTF.

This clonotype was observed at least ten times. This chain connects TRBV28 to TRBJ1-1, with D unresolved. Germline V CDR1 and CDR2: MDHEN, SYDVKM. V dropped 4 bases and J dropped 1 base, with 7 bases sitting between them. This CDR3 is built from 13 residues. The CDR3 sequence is CASSSRTNTEAFF. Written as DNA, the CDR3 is TGTGCCAGCAGTTCCAGGACGAACACTGAAGCTTTCTTT. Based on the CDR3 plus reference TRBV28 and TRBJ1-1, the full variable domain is DVKVTQSSRYLVKRTGEKVFLECVQDMDHENMFWYRQDPGLGLRLIYFSYDVKMKEKGDIPEGYSVSREKKERFSLILESASTNQTSMYLCASSSRTNTEAFFGQGTRLTVV.

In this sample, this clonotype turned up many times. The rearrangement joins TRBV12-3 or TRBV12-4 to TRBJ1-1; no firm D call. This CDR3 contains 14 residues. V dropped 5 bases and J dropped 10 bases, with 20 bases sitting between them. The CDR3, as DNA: TGTGCCAGCAGTCCCGCCTCTACTCTTCGAGGAGCTTTCTTT. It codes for CASSPASTLRGAFF.